This passage covers 23 T cell receptor beta chains from one sample sequenced in a study of blood T cell repertoires in COVID-19. Here immunoSEQ multiplex PCR was the method, and the copy in TCRdb shows in-frame clones only, minus some. Among about 270,000 clones listed, roughly nine tenths were seen once. The sample consisted of PBMCs or T cells enriched from blood (not recorded which). Source of these receptors: a woman between 18 and 30 years old who had recovered from COVID-19.

V and J are TRBV27 and TRBJ1-6; 10 bases fit TRBD1. The CDR3 spans 15 residues. Germline V gene data show CDR1 as MNHEY and CDR2 as SMNVEV (reference sequence). The V segment lost 5 bases and the J segment 6 bases; nucleotides outside the gene matches: 4. CDR3 amino acids: CASSPTGGGNSPLHF. CDR3 DNA: TGTGCCAGCAGTCCGACAGGGGGCGGTAATTCACCCCTCCACTTT.

V is TRBV2 and J is TRBJ2-1; D is perhaps TRBD1 (5 bases). V lost 3 bases and J lost 8, with 20 bases in between. CDR1 is SNHLY, CDR2 FYNNEI, per germline. This CDR3 has 16 amino acids. The CDR3 reads CASSEFGAPVVDEQFF. In DNA, the CDR3 is TGTGCCAGCAGTGAGTTTGGGGCCCCAGTCGTGGATGAGCAGTTCTTC.

The V gene is TRBV6-2 or TRBV6-3, the J gene TRBJ2-3; a weak D match, TRBD2 (6 bases). The ends were cut back, 2 bases at V and 2 bases at J, with 11 bases in the middle. Germline V gene lookup returns CDR1 MNHEY and CDR2 SVGEGT. The CDR3 contains 15 residues. CDR3 bases: TGTGCCAGCAGTTACCCGACTAGTTTCACAGATACGCAGTATTTT. Amino acids: CASSYPTSFTDTQYF.

The count of this clone is one. J is TRBJ2-3 and V is TRBV5-1; 8 positions agree with TRBD2. The germline V gene encodes CDR1 SGHRS and CDR2 YFSETQ. V shed 6 bases, J shed 2 bases, and the junction held 11 bases outside the gene matches. The CDR3 has 16 residues. As DNA, the CDR3 is TGCGCCAGCACCCATGTTAGCGGGGAACCCACAGATACGCAGTATTTT. This gives the protein CASTHVSGEPTDTQYF.

This clone occurred a few times. Other nucleotide sequences from this sample produce the same CDR3. The J gene is TRBJ2-7, the V gene TRBV5-1; the match to TRBD2 covers 13 bases. Germline trimming cut 4 bases from V and 4 bases from J; bases unmatched to any gene: 8. CDR1 is SGHRS and CDR2 is YFSETQ in the germline V gene. The CDR3 consists of 16 residues. The CDR3: CASSRDGLAGVYEQYF. DNA of the CDR3: TGCGCCAGCAGCCGTGACGGACTAGCGGGAGTATACGAGCAGTACTTC.

The chain employs TRBV4-1 and TRBJ2-7; TRBD1 matches at 9 bases. CDR1 and CDR2 (germline): MGHRA, YSYEKL. The CDR3 loop spans 14 amino acids. With V trimmed by 6 bases and J by 3 bases, 6 bases remained unmatched. CDR3 DNA sequence: TGCGCCAGCAGACCGACAGGGGGGAGCTACGAGCAGTACTTC. Protein: CASRPTGGSYEQYF.

A single count supports this clone. The chain links TRBV27 to TRBJ2-1; no reliable D call. CDR3 length: 13 amino acids. V was trimmed by 5 bases and J by 10 bases, leaving 15 bases between them. Germline CDR1 reads MNHEY; CDR2 reads SMNVEV (reference sequence). CDR3 amino acids: CASSGRGAREQFF. CDR3 DNA sequence: TGTGCCAGCAGTGGCCGCGGTGCTCGGGAGCAGTTCTTC.

This clone was recorded once. The V and J genes are TRBV4-3 and TRBJ1-6, with TRBD1 matching over 8 bases. V was clipped by 0 bases and J by 8 bases; unmatched bases: 9. Germline values: CDR1 LGHNA, CDR2 YSLEER. The CDR3 has 17 residues. The chain's CDR3 is CASSQELEGQAYSPLHF. CDR3 in DNA: TGCGCCAGCAGCCAAGAATTGGAGGGACAGGCCTATTCACCCCTCCACTTT.

The chain joins TRBV24-1 to TRBJ2-3; 9 nucleotides line up with TRBD1. With 1 base clipped from V and 4 bases from J, the junction kept 5 bases outside the gene matches. The V gene's germline CDR1 is KGHDR and CDR2 SFDVKD. This CDR3 region has 16 residues. This chain's CDR3 is CATSDFGTGNADTQYF. The CDR3 DNA reads as TGTGCCACCAGTGATTTTGGGACAGGGAACGCAGATACGCAGTATTTT.

This clone was observed a handful of times. The V and J genes are TRBV7-9 and TRBJ2-7, with D perhaps matching TRBD1 (6 bases). The germline V gene encodes CDR1 SEHNR and CDR2 FQNEAQ (reference sequence). The CDR3 length is 13 residues. Trimming removed 4 bases at V and 2 bases at J, with 9 bases between. CDR3 protein: CASSWDNPYEQYF. CDR3 coding DNA: TGTGCCAGCAGCTGGGACAATCCCTACGAGCAGTACTTC.

This chain connects TRBV4-1 to TRBJ2-5; possible D gene TRBD2, 6 bases. The CDR3 runs 16 residues. V gave up 4 bases and J gave up 4 bases, with 19 bases separating them. Germline values: CDR1 MGHRA, CDR2 YSYEKL. Here the CDR3 reads CASSLYGQRGGETQYF. In DNA form, the CDR3 reads TGCGCCAGCAGCCTCTACGGGCAGAGGGGAGGAGAGACCCAGTACTTC.

The chain has TRBV20-1 and TRBJ2-1; 9 bases map to TRBD2. The CDR3 length is 14 residues. From germline, CDR1 is DFQATT and CDR2 SNEGSKA (reference sequence). V shed 3 bases, J shed 8 bases, and the junction held 8 bases outside the gene matches. In nucleotides, the CDR3 is TGCAGTGCTAGTAACCAGCGGGGGGACGATGAGCAGTTCTTC. It translates to CSASNQRGDDEQFF.

This clone was picked up one time. The rearrangement links TRBV9 to TRBJ2-1, with TRBD2 matching 7 bases. V lost 1 base to trimming and J lost 3 bases; unmatched junction nucleotides: 22. CDR3 length: 21 amino acids. Germline values: CDR1 SGDLS, CDR2 YYNGEE. The CDR3 nucleotides are TGTGCCAGCAGCGTAATCGGAGGAGTAGATGTCGGGAGGAAGGACTACAATGAGCAGTTCTTC. Its protein product is CASSVIGGVDVGRKDYNEQFF.

The chain couples TRBV5-6 to TRBJ1-2, with 8 bases identical to TRBD1. Germline loops: CDR1 SGHDT, CDR2 YYEEEE. V shed 4 bases and J 3 bases; nucleotides not matched to a gene: 5. The CDR3 totals 14 residues. CDR3 sequence: CASSPRGRDYGYTF. The CDR3 DNA sequence: TGTGCCAGCAGCCCCAGGGGGCGGGACTATGGCTACACCTTC.

The V call is TRBV7-3, the J call TRBJ1-1, with 8 positions matching TRBD1. This CDR3 spans 16 amino acids. The germline gives CDR1 SGHTA, CDR2 FQGTGA. J lost 9 bases, V lost 5 bases, and 17 bases had no gene match. CDR3 loop: CASSPHGQGTSGQAFF. The CDR3 coding sequence is TGTGCCAGCAGCCCTCACGGACAGGGAACATCAGGTCAAGCTTTCTTT.

Many counts were recorded for this clone. The V and J genes are TRBV11-2 and TRBJ2-7, with a weak D call TRBD1 (6 bases). Deletions cut 5 bases from V and 9 bases from J, with 11 bases between. The CDR3 covers 11 residues. Germline V gene data show CDR1 as SGHAT and CDR2 as FQNNGV. CDR3 nucleotide sequence: TGTGCCAGCAGCCTGACAGGAGGGCAGTACTTC. Protein: CASSLTGGQYF.

The chain combines TRBV30 with TRBJ2-1; D perhaps matches TRBD1 (5 bases). The V gene lost 4 bases and the J gene lost 3 bases, with 10 bases spanning the gap. The V gene's germline CDR1 is GTSNPN and CDR2 SVGIG (reference sequence). The CDR3 extends over 13 amino acids. CDR3 residues: CAWTGYGYNEQFF. The DNA for the CDR3 is TGTGCCTGGACAGGGTACGGCTACAATGAGCAGTTCTTC.

The CDR3 region is CASSYLRGSMREKLFF. The CDR3 DNA sequence: TGTGCCAGCAGCTACCTCAGAGGCTCCATGAGGGAAAAACTGTTTTTT. V usage is TRBV3-1 (or the pseudogene TRBV3-2) and J usage is TRBJ1-4; D unclear. This CDR3 has 16 amino acids. Trimming pared 5 bases from V and 8 bases from J, leaving 21 bases between. Looked up from germline, CDR1 is LGHDT and CDR2 is YNNKEL (reference sequence).

The chain employs TRBV2 and TRBJ1-5; perhaps TRBD1 as D (6 bases). The germline gives CDR1 SNHLY, CDR2 FYNNEI. Trimming stripped 5 bases from V and 5 bases from J, with 16 bases between. This CDR3 is 15 amino acids long. This CDR3 is CASSREQGGYQPQHF. The CDR3, as DNA: TGTGCCAGCAGTCGGGAACAGGGTGGGTATCAGCCCCAGCATTTT.

The genes are TRBV30 and TRBJ2-1, with 13 bases identical to TRBD2. Germline V gene lookup returns CDR1 GTSNPN and CDR2 SVGIG (reference sequence). The CDR3 loop spans 13 amino acids. The CDR3 DNA sequence: TGTGCACTTGGACTAGCGGGAGAGAGCGAGCAGTTCTTC. It translates to CALGLAGESEQFF. Based on the CDR3 plus reference TRBV30 and TRBJ2-1, the full variable domain is SQTIHQWPATLVQPVGSPLSLECTVEGTSNPNLYWYRQAAGRGLQLLFYSVGIGQISSEVPQNLSASRPQDRQFILSSKKLLLSDSGFYLCALGLAGESEQFFGPGTRLTVL.

This chain links TRBV3-1 (or the pseudogene TRBV3-2) with TRBJ2-2; 8 nucleotides line up with TRBD1. Trimming cost V 10 bases and J 9 bases; bases outside gene matches: 16. Per the germline V gene, CDR1 is LGHDT and CDR2 is YNNKEL (reference sequence). This CDR3 has 15 amino acids. CDR3 sequence (DNA): TGTGCCACCCAAAAGGCGGCAGGGGGCTTGAGGGAGCTGTTTTTT. Translation: CATQKAAGGLRELFF.

The rearrangement uses TRBV19 and TRBJ2-7; 9 positions agree with TRBD1. The CDR3 has 16 amino acids. Germline V gene data show CDR1 as LNHDA and CDR2 as SQIVND (reference sequence). Trimming cost V 1 base and J 2 bases; bases outside gene matches: 6. The CDR3 nucleotides are TGTGCCAGTAGTATAGGCCCCCGGGACAGGGCCTACGAGCAGTACTTC. It yields the protein CASSIGPRDRAYEQYF.

The gene calls are TRBV7-8 and TRBJ1-5; 8 nucleotides agree with TRBD1. The CDR3 has 16 amino acids. J lost 7 bases, V lost 0 bases, and 8 bases had no gene match. Per the germline V gene, CDR1 is SGHVS and CDR2 is FQNEAQ. The CDR3 nucleotides read TGTGCCAGCAGCTTAGCAGGACAGGGTACCGGACAGCCCCAGCATTTT. It yields the protein CASSLAGQGTGQPQHF. Full variable domain (outside the CDR3, taken from reference TRBV7-8 and TRBJ1-5): GAGVSQSPRYKVAKRGQDVALRCDPISGHVSLFWYQQALGQGPEFLTYFQNEAQLDKSGLPSDRFFAERPEGSVSTLKIQRTQQEDSAVYLCASSLAGQGTGQPQHFGDGTRLSIL.